The sequence of this TCR beta chain was determined in a study of neurological immune-mediated disorders. Regarding the study as a whole: Phylogenetic analysis grouped 18 of 34 multiple sclerosis patients' repertoires together, suggesting a possible repertoire signature.

Synthesis of cDNA was performed by 5'RACE using 10-nucleotide random UMIs. MiXCR, run by TCRdb on the 5' RACE reads, gives a single entry per CDR3 protein. The table has 20,000 to 30,000 distinct CDR3 sequences, about 2.5% seen once. The CDR3 has 15 residues. Germline CDR1 KGHSH, CDR2 LQKENI. This clonotype was counted only a few times. Its antigen is not identified. One junction end does not reproduce the germline sequence, and a read error may be involved. The sequence was collected from a woman aged 45 to 65 with multiple sclerosis. The source material was PBMCs. This rearrangement joins TRBV18 to TRBJ1-5, with unresolved D. The CDR3 sequence: CASSPRHLDNQPQHF. Written as DNA, the CDR3 is TGTGCCAGCTCCCCACGACACCTAGATAATCAGCCCCAGCATTTT.